The sample holds a few counts of the clone carrying this T cell receptor (beta chain). This entry comes from a study of blood T cell repertoires in COVID-19. Study information: From the United States, Italy and Spain came samples of acute and convalescent COVID-19.

The length of the CDR3 is 18 residues. CDR1 is SGHRS, CDR2 YFSETQ, per germline. V gave up 4 bases and J gave up 7 bases; unmatched junction bases: 15. Assay: immunoSEQ multiplex PCR; the TCRdb copy retains only in-frame clones and omits some. Here the sample spans some 220,000 clones, around three quarters being singletons. The chain combines TRBV5-1 with TRBJ1-6; 9 nucleotides line up with TRBD1. The sequenced sample consisted of peripheral blood. The origin of this receptor is a woman aged 70-85 years with acute or convalescent COVID-19. The CDR3 region is CASSPGWGQGQGNSPLHF. The DNA of the CDR3 is TGCGCCAGCAGCCCCGGATGGGGACAGGGTCAGGGAAATTCACCCCTCCACTTT.